Listed here are 26 T cell receptor beta chains from one sample, sequenced in a study of sequential checkpoint blockade in melanoma. The table came from immunoSEQ multiplex PCR; TCRdb's copy has only in-frame clones and leaves some out. The sample has more than 30,000 clones; roughly a third are singletons. Specified treatment: randomized to nivolumab then ipilimumab (arm A) or the reverse (arm B). The starting material was tumor tissue (inferred from file names), obtained from a patient given nivolumab and ipilimumab in sequence. The receptors come from a human donor with melanoma.

The genes are TRBV19 and TRBJ1-5, with TRBD1 matching 7 bases. The CDR3 sequence is 15 residues long. The ends lost 6 bases at V and 3 bases at J; junction bases unmatched: 8. CDR1 and CDR2 from the germline V gene are LNHDA and SQIVND (reference sequence). Here the CDR3 reads CASRWEGATNQPQHF. DNA of the CDR3: TGTGCCAGTAGATGGGAGGGGGCAACCAATCAGCCCCAGCATTTT. Based on the CDR3 plus reference TRBV19 and TRBJ1-5, the full variable domain is DGGITQSPKYLFRKEGQNVTLSCEQNLNHDAMYWYRQDPGQGLRLIYYSQIVNDFQKGDIAEGYSVSREKKESFPLTVTSAQKNPTAFYLCASRWEGATNQPQHFGDGTRLSIL.

The chain carries TRBV6-1 and TRBJ1-1; 8 nucleotides line up with TRBD1. This CDR3 region has 19 residues. Germline CDR1 and CDR2: MNHNS and SASEGT. V lost 0 bases to trimming and J lost 4 bases; unmatched junction nucleotides: 16. In nucleotides, the CDR3 is TGTGCCAGCAGTGAAGCAGCCTGGACAGGGTACATTCTAGTCACTGAAGCTTTCTTT. This gives the protein CASSEAAWTGYILVTEAFF.

The chain couples TRBV29-1 to TRBJ1-2, with 8 bases lining up with TRBD1. Losses at the gene ends were 3 bases for V and 8 bases for J; bases not matched to a gene: 8. The CDR3 consists of 13 residues. Germline V gene lookup returns CDR1 SQVTM and CDR2 ANQGSEA. The CDR3 coding sequence is TGCAGCGTTGAGGACAGGGAAGTGGGAGGCTACACCTTC. Translation gives CSVEDREVGGYTF.

The chain couples TRBV5-1 to TRBJ1-3; D may be TRBD1 (6 bases). Germline CDR1 SGHRS, CDR2 YFSETQ. Between the trimmed V and J ends, which lost 2 bases and 6 bases, there was a span of 12 bases. This CDR3 spans 14 amino acids. The CDR3 spells CASSLSGGLNTIYF. CDR3 DNA sequence: TGCGCCAGCAGCTTAAGCGGGGGCTTAAACACCATATATTTT.

The V gene is TRBV5-1, the J gene TRBJ1-3, with 10 bases aligning to TRBD1. V lost 3 bases and J lost 0; bases outside the gene matches: 3. CDR3 size: 16 residues. Germline V gene lookup returns CDR1 SGHRS and CDR2 YFSETQ. CDR3 sequence: CASSSRTGGSGNTIYF. The CDR3 DNA reads TGCGCCAGCAGCTCCAGGACAGGGGGCTCTGGAAACACCATATATTTT. The full variable domain, with the rest looked up from reference TRBV5-1 and TRBJ1-3, is KAGVTQTPRYLIKTRGQQVTLSCSPISGHRSVSWYQQTPGQGLQFLFEYFSETQRNKGNFPGRFSGRQFSNSRSEMNVSTLELGDSALYLCASSSRTGGSGNTIYFGEGSWLTVV.

This chain links TRBV19 with TRBJ2-2; TRBD1 is a possible D gene (5 bases). Germline values: CDR1 LNHDA, CDR2 SQIVND (reference sequence). This CDR3 is built from 15 residues. Trimming pared 6 bases from V and 2 bases from J, leaving 13 bases between. In DNA form, the CDR3 reads TGTGCCAGTAGGGACACCCAGCTAAACACCGGGGAGCTGTTTTTT. Amino acid sequence: CASRDTQLNTGELFF.

This clone has more than one count but fewer than ten. This chain uses TRBV11-3 with TRBJ2-3; a possible D gene is TRBD1 (5 bases). Looked up from germline, CDR1 is SGHNT and CDR2 is YENEEA. The CDR3 runs to 14 residues. The V gene lost 2 bases and the J gene lost 3 bases, with 9 bases spanning the gap. The CDR3 sequence is CASSLRGGTDTQYF. CDR3 sequence (DNA): TGTGCCAGCAGCTTAAGGGGTGGGACAGATACGCAGTATTTT.

The V and J genes are TRBV28 and TRBJ2-5, with TRBD2 identical over 10 bases. The CDR3 is made up of 15 amino acids. Germline values: CDR1 MDHEN, CDR2 SYDVKM. After removal of 5 bases from V and 5 bases from J, the junction contained 8 bases not matched to a gene. CDR3 bases: TGTGCCAGCAGTCCCTTACTAGCGGGGACGGAGACCCAGTACTTC. This codes for CASSPLLAGTETQYF.

The rearrangement uses TRBV5-1 and TRBJ2-2, with 11 bases that match TRBD1. Trimming at V came to 4 bases and at J to 6 bases, leaving 2 bases not matched to a gene. Germline V gives CDR1 SGHRS, CDR2 YFSETQ. This CDR3 comprises 14 residues. The CDR3: CASSKGQGAGELFF. The CDR3 nucleotides read TGCGCCAGCAGCAAGGGACAGGGGGCCGGGGAGCTGTTTTTT.

This chain connects TRBV13 to TRBJ2-1; 7 bases fit TRBD2. The CDR3 consists of 13 residues. In germline, CDR1 is PRHDT, CDR2 FYEKMQ (reference sequence). V dropped 4 bases and J dropped 6; count of bases not matched to a gene: 3. DNA of the CDR3: TGTGCCAGCAGCTCCGGACTAGGCAATGAGCAGTTCTTC. Amino acid sequence: CASSSGLGNEQFF.

The chain employs TRBV7-1 and TRBJ1-1; no firm D call. TRBV7-1 is marked as an open reading frame, function uncertain. V lost 10 bases to trimming and J lost 0 bases, with 12 bases between them. This CDR3 comprises 13 residues. The CDR3, as DNA: TGTGCCAACTGGTGGGAAGTGAACACTGAAGCTTTCTTT. Protein sequence: CANWWEVNTEAFF.

The chain couples TRBV18 to TRBJ2-2; 9 nucleotides line up with TRBD1. Germline CDR1 reads KGHSH; CDR2 reads LQKENI. CDR3 length: 16 amino acids. V lost 1 base and J lost 4; bases outside the gene matches: 4. The CDR3 spells CASSPLRTGVTGELFF. The CDR3 DNA reads TGTGCCAGCTCACCACTTCGGACAGGGGTCACCGGGGAGCTGTTTTTT. The full variable domain, with the rest looked up from reference TRBV18 and TRBJ2-2, is NAGVMQNPRHLVRRRGQEARLRCSPMKGHSHVYWYRQLPEEGLKFMVYLQKENIIDESGMPKERFSAEFPKEGPSILRIQQVVRGDSAAYFCASSPLRTGVTGELFFGEGSRLTVL.

This clone has at least ten counts. This chain connects TRBV11-3 to TRBJ1-2; D is undetermined. V lost 1 base to trimming and J lost 4 bases, with 10 bases between them. The CDR3 totals 14 residues. Germline CDR1 SGHNT, CDR2 YENEEA. CDR3 loop: CASSLGPDAYGYTF. The CDR3 DNA sequence: TGTGCCAGCAGCTTAGGCCCGGACGCCTATGGCTACACCTTC.

There are many counts of this clone. This chain links TRBV9 with TRBJ1-1; unclear D gene. Per the germline V gene, CDR1 is SGDLS and CDR2 is YYNGEE. The CDR3 contains 16 residues. The V gene lost 6 bases and the J gene lost 0 bases, with 18 bases spanning the gap. This CDR3 reads CASTKRAAGLNTEAFF. The CDR3 nucleotides are TGTGCCAGCACCAAGAGGGCAGCAGGATTGAACACTGAAGCTTTCTTT.

The chain employs TRBV28 and TRBJ1-2, with 9 bases aligning to TRBD1. The CDR3 runs 15 residues. CDR1 is MDHEN, CDR2 SYDVKM, per germline. The V and J ends lost 5 bases and 5 bases, in that order; junction bases with no gene match: 9. The CDR3 loop reads CASSPGTGLGYGYTF. In DNA form, the CDR3 reads TGTGCCAGCAGTCCGGGGACAGGGTTGGGGTATGGCTACACCTTC.

J is TRBJ1-1 and V is TRBV6-8; a weak D match, TRBD1 (5 bases). The CDR3 spans 16 residues. V lost 0 bases and J lost 8, with 19 bases in between. CDR1 is MNHGY, CDR2 SAAAGT, per germline. The DNA for the CDR3 is TGTGCCAGCAGTTACTCGATAAACTTTCGGGACCTCGAAGCTTTCTTT. Encoded protein: CASSYSINFRDLEAFF.

This clone was detected only a few times. V is TRBV7-2 and J is TRBJ2-1, with TRBD1 matching 7 bases. Germline V CDR1 and CDR2: SGHTA, FQGNSA. This CDR3 is built from 13 residues. Trimming took 5 bases from V and 6 from J; bases not matched to a gene: 4. CDR3 sequence reads: CASSPRTGNEQFF. Here the CDR3 DNA reads TGTGCCAGCAGCCCCAGGACAGGCAATGAGCAGTTCTTC.

This chain joins TRBV9 and TRBJ2-2; tentative D call: TRBD1 (5 bases). This CDR3 region has 15 residues. Germline CDR1 and CDR2: SGDLS and YYNGEE. Trimming pared 2 bases from V and 0 bases from J, leaving 8 bases between. CDR3 sequence reads: CASSVMTANTGELFF. CDR3 DNA sequence: TGTGCCAGCAGCGTGATGACAGCGAACACCGGGGAGCTGTTTTTT.

This clone turned up a few times. The chain recombines TRBV2 with TRBJ2-7; D might be TRBD1 (6 bases). CDR3 size: 15 residues. Germline-derived CDR1 and CDR2 are SNHLY and FYNNEI. The ends were cut back, 6 bases at V and 2 bases at J, with 17 bases in the middle. CDR3 DNA: TGTGCCAGCAGCGACTTAACAGGGAATCCCTACGAGCAGTACTTC. Translating it yields CASSDLTGNPYEQYF.

This clone was seen a few times. The chain is built from TRBV6-8 and TRBJ1-2; D possibly corresponds to TRBD1 (6 bases). V lost 5 bases and J lost 4, with 17 bases in between. The germline V gene encodes CDR1 MNHGY and CDR2 SAAAGT. The CDR3 spans 15 residues. CDR3 sequence: CASSPQGALPYGYTF. The CDR3 nucleotides are TGTGCCAGCAGTCCACAGGGCGCACTACCCTATGGCTACACCTTC.

The V and J genes are TRBV29-1 and TRBJ2-5; possibly TRBD1 or TRBD2 for D (5 bases each). Trimming stripped 7 bases from V and 8 bases from J, with 20 bases between. The CDR3 spans 13 residues. Germline-derived CDR1 and CDR2 are SQVTM and ANQGSEA. DNA for the CDR3: TGCAGCGGGGGGACCGGGGTGGATGTAACCCAGTACTTC. Protein product: CSGGTGVDVTQYF.

This clone was detected ten times or more. The V call is TRBV7-6, the J call TRBJ2-7, with 7 bases that match TRBD1. The CDR3 loop spans 14 amino acids. V was clipped by 3 bases and J by 5 bases; unmatched bases: 7. Per the germline V gene, CDR1 is SGHVS and CDR2 is FNYEAQ. Here the CDR3 DNA reads TGTGCCAGCAGCTTCGGGACAGTCGTCAACGAGCAGTACTTC. Residues: CASSFGTVVNEQYF.

The chain couples TRBV18 to TRBJ1-3; D is uncertain. Germline V gene lookup returns CDR1 KGHSH and CDR2 LQKENI. The V and J ends lost 2 bases and 0 bases respectively, with 8 bases between them. The CDR3 consists of 15 residues. CDR3 sequence: CASSPNADSGNTIYF. CDR3 DNA sequence: TGTGCCAGCTCACCAAATGCAGACTCTGGAAACACCATATATTTT.

The chain joins TRBV28 to TRBJ2-1; maybe TRBD1 (6 bases). Trimming removed 7 bases at V and 4 bases at J, with 11 bases between. This CDR3 has 13 amino acids. Germline V gene lookup returns CDR1 MDHEN and CDR2 SYDVKM. CDR3: CASTLQGYNEQFF. CDR3 sequence (DNA): TGTGCCAGCACTCTACAGGGATACAATGAGCAGTTCTTC.

This clone was seen more than once but under ten times. The chain joins TRBV14 to TRBJ1-1, with D possibly being TRBD1 (6 bases). This CDR3 has 15 residues. Trimming left V 1 base short and J 5 bases short, with 14 bases between. From germline, CDR1 is SGHDN and CDR2 FVKESK. The CDR3 nucleotides read TGTGCCAGCAGCCAAGTGAGGGGGACCTTTACTGAAGCTTTCTTT. Amino acids: CASSQVRGTFTEAFF.

The chain employs TRBV7-6 and TRBJ2-7; 12 bases are shared with TRBD2. The CDR3 extends over 15 amino acids. In germline, CDR1 is SGHVS, CDR2 FNYEAQ. Trimming cost V 4 bases and J 2 bases; bases outside gene matches: 3. The CDR3 DNA follows: TGTGCCAGCAGCTCGGGACTAGCGGGCACCTACGAGCAGTACTTC. Its translation is CASSSGLAGTYEQYF.